A single sample gave rise to the 17 T cell receptor beta chains below, sequenced in a study of early T cells in non-severe SARS-CoV-2 infection. TCRdb ran MiXCR on the 5' RACE reads and lists one entry per CDR3 protein. In the table there are some 80,000 distinct CDR3 sequences, 9% to 15% of which are singletons. Material for sequencing was whole blood. The receptors were sampled from an adult who was a healthcare worker with PCR-confirmed SARS-CoV-2 infection or an uninfected control (not recorded which).

This clonotype showed up many times. The V gene is TRBV5-5, the J gene TRBJ2-7; 11 positions agree with TRBD2. The CDR3 runs to 15 residues. V gave up 4 bases and J gave up 3 bases; unmatched junction bases: 6. Germline CDR1 SGHKS, CDR2 YYEKEE (reference sequence). The CDR3 here is CASSGRLAGYYEQYF. In DNA, the CDR3 is TGTGCCAGCAGCGGTCGACTAGCGGGATACTACGAGCAGTACTTC.

This clonotype was seen ten or more times. The chain combines TRBV7-9 with TRBJ2-5; the match to TRBD1 covers 8 bases. CDR1 SEHNR and CDR2 FQNEAQ come from the germline V gene (reference sequence). CDR3 length: 14 residues. V lost 5 bases and J lost 5; bases outside the gene matches: 7. The CDR3 nucleotides read TGTGCCAGCAGCCCGACAGGGGTCCAGGAGACCCAGTACTTC. Protein sequence: CASSPTGVQETQYF.

This sequence joins TRBV7-8 and TRBJ2-3; 12 nucleotides line up with TRBD2. The CDR3 is 19 amino acids. Germline CDR1 and CDR2: SGHVS and FQNEAQ. J was trimmed by 0 bases and V by 3 bases; bases with no gene match: 10. CDR3 protein: CASSFTLGLAGISTDTQYF. For the CDR3, the DNA is TGTGCCAGCAGCTTTACCCTGGGACTAGCGGGCATTAGCACAGATACGCAGTATTTT.

This clonotype was seen only a few times. The rearrangement links TRBV4-1 to TRBJ1-1; D unresolved. CDR1 and CDR2 from the germline V gene are MGHRA and YSYEKL. CDR3 length: 13 amino acids. The V gene lost 3 bases and the J gene lost 1 base, with 6 bases spanning the gap. This chain's CDR3 is CASSQVENTEAFF. As DNA, the CDR3 is TGCGCCAGCAGCCAGGTGGAGAACACTGAAGCTTTCTTT.

V usage is TRBV6-2 or TRBV6-3 and J usage is TRBJ2-1, with D uncertain. Between the trimmed V and J ends, which lost 3 bases and 2 bases, there was a span of 5 bases. Germline values: CDR1 MNHEY, CDR2 SVGEGT. The CDR3 loop spans 13 amino acids. The CDR3 sequence: CASSYSPYNEQFF. CDR3 DNA: TGTGCCAGCAGTTATAGTCCCTACAATGAGCAGTTCTTC.

The sample holds a few counts of this clonotype. V usage is TRBV27 and J usage is TRBJ2-1; 8 bases agree with TRBD1. Germline trimming cut 2 bases from V and 8 bases from J; bases unmatched to any gene: 2. CDR1 and CDR2 from the germline V gene are MNHEY and SMNVEV (reference sequence). This CDR3 has 13 amino acids. The chain's CDR3 is CASSLPGGDEQFF. For the CDR3, the DNA is TGTGCCAGCAGTTTACCAGGGGGCGATGAGCAGTTCTTC.

The chain recombines TRBV19 with TRBJ2-7, with D maybe TRBD1 (6 bases). V was trimmed by 1 base and J by 6 bases, leaving 19 bases between them. CDR3 length: 16 residues. Germline-derived CDR1 and CDR2 are LNHDA and SQIVND (reference sequence). The CDR3 region has the DNA TGTGCCAGTAGTATAGTTGGGGGCGCCTGGAGCTCCGAGCAGTACTTC. It is translated as CASSIVGGAWSSEQYF. Drawing the rest from reference TRBV19 and TRBJ2-7, the complete variable domain is DGGITQSPKYLFRKEGQNVTLSCEQNLNHDAMYWYRQDPGQGLRLIYYSQIVNDFQKGDIAEGYSVSREKKESFPLTVTSAQKNPTAFYLCASSIVGGAWSSEQYFGPGTRLTVT.

V and J are TRBV4-3 and TRBJ1-1; D unclear. Trimming took off 0 bases at V and 3 bases at J, with 11 bases between the two ends. The germline CDR1 and CDR2 sequences are LGHNA and YSLEER. CDR3 length: 15 residues. The CDR3 DNA sequence: TGCGCCAGCAGCCAAGATCCCCGTGGGGACACTGAAGCTTTCTTT. The encoded protein is CASSQDPRGDTEAFF.

The chain links TRBV7-2 to TRBJ1-1, with 7 nucleotides matching TRBD1. Germline CDR1 reads SGHTA; CDR2 reads FQGNSA. Germline trimming cut 6 bases from V and 4 bases from J; bases unmatched to any gene: 2. CDR3 size: 12 residues. CDR3 residues: CASRYRGTEAFF. The CDR3 DNA follows: TGTGCCAGCAGATACAGGGGCACTGAAGCTTTCTTT.

This clonotype was found many times. The V and J genes are TRBV28 and TRBJ1-2, with TRBD1 identical over 9 bases. The V gene's germline CDR1 is MDHEN and CDR2 SYDVKM. V was pared by 2 bases and J by 5 bases, with 9 bases of the junction left unmatched. This CDR3 is built from 16 residues. CDR3 sequence (DNA): TGTGCCAGCAGTTTAGGGGGACAGGGATGGAGTTATGGCTACACCTTC. It codes for CASSLGGQGWSYGYTF.

V and J are TRBV20-1 and TRBJ1-5; weak D call: TRBD1 (5 bases). V was cut by 5 bases and J by 6 bases, with 14 bases left in between. Germline V lookup: CDR1 DFQATT, CDR2 SNEGSKA (reference sequence). This CDR3 comprises 13 residues. The CDR3 DNA reads as TGCAGTGCTCTGCAGGGAAGGGGTCAGCCCCAGCATTTT. Its translation: CSALQGRGQPQHF.

V and J are TRBV28 and TRBJ2-7; 7 bases are a match to TRBD1. V lost 6 bases, J lost 0 bases, and 5 bases stayed unmatched. The CDR3 totals 14 residues. Germline V CDR1 and CDR2: MDHEN, SYDVKM. The CDR3 is CASSPGQNSYEQYF. The DNA for the CDR3 is TGTGCCAGCAGCCCGGGACAGAACTCCTACGAGCAGTACTTC.

The rearrangement links TRBV18 to TRBJ1-5; tentative D call: TRBD1 (5 bases). The germline V and J ends were trimmed by 5 bases and 7 bases, with 9 bases remaining between them. CDR3 length equals 12 residues. Germline assignment: CDR1 KGHSH and CDR2 LQKENI. This CDR3 is CASSLGDQPQHF. CDR3 sequence (DNA): TGTGCCAGCTCATTAGGGGACCAGCCCCAGCATTTT.

In its sample, this clonotype was seen a few times. The chain recombines TRBV29-1 with TRBJ1-1, with D possibly matching TRBD1 (6 bases). Deletions cut 6 bases from V and 7 bases from J, with 21 bases between. The germline V gene has CDR1 SQVTM and CDR2 ANQGSEA. The CDR3 has 14 residues. The CDR3 reads CSVHGRARGGEAFF. The CDR3 DNA sequence: TGCAGCGTCCATGGCCGTGCCAGGGGCGGTGAAGCTTTCTTT.

This clonotype was seen more than once but under ten times. The chain has TRBV10-2 and TRBJ2-1; no reliable D call. Germline values: CDR1 WSHSY, CDR2 SAAADI. The CDR3 sequence is 12 residues long. V dropped 1 base and J dropped 5 bases, with 3 bases sitting between them. CDR3 amino acids: CASSELHNEQFF. The CDR3 DNA sequence: TGCGCCAGCAGTGAGTTGCACAATGAGCAGTTCTTC.

This clonotype was picked up many times. The chain joins TRBV6-5 to TRBJ1-1; D might be TRBD1 (5 bases). The CDR3 has 16 amino acids. The V gene lost 1 base and the J gene lost 1 base, with 13 bases spanning the gap. Looked up from germline, CDR1 is MNHEY and CDR2 is SVGAGI. CDR3 in DNA: TGTGCCAGCAGTTACTTGGGTAGGGGTACGAACACTGAAGCTTTCTTT. Encoded protein: CASSYLGRGTNTEAFF.

This clonotype showed up many times. This CDR3 reads CASSLQTSGRIIPGANVLTF. CDR3 sequence (DNA): TGTGCCAGCAGCCTACAGACTAGCGGGAGAATTATCCCTGGGGCCAACGTCCTGACTTTC. The rearrangement joins TRBV7-2 to TRBJ2-6, with 12 bases matching TRBD2. CDR3 length equals 20 residues. Germline V lookup: CDR1 SGHTA, CDR2 FQGNSA. J lost 2 bases, V lost 5 bases, and 13 bases had no gene match.